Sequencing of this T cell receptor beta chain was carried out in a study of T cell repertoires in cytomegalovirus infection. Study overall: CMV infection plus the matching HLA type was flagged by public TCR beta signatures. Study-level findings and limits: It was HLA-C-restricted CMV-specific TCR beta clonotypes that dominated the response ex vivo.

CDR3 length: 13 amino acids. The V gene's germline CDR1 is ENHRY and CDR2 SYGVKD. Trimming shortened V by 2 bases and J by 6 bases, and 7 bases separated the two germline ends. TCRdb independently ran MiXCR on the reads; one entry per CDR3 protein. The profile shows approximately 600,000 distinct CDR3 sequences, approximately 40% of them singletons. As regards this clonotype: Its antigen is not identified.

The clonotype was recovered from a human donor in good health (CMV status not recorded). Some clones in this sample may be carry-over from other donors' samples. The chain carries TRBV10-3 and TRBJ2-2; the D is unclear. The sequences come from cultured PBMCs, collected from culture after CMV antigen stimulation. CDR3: CAISEPASGELFF. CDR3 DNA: TGTGCCATCAGTGAGCCTGCTTCCGGGGAGCTGTTTTTT.